Below are 29 T cell receptor beta chains sequenced from a single sample in a study of regulatory T cells in long-lasting Graves disease (dated by TCRdb to the early 2020s). The time point label, as the study defines it: newly diagnosed GD, antithyroid drugs for less than 3 months. RNA was extracted from PBMCs in TRIzol for both TCR sequencing and RNA sequencing. Preparation of the library involved multiplex PCR. The instrument given in TCRdb is Illumina HiSeq 4000. CDR3 regions were amplified by Arm-PCR with iRepertoire HTBI primers to construct TCR beta libraries. TCRdb trimmed public reads at Q25 via fastp, called clones via MiXCR and kept in-frame beta chains. CDR3 protein duplicates are merged, each entry listing the most common genes and DNA. This sample comprises 400,000 to 450,000 distinct CDR3 sequences, about a sixth of them detected only once. The ten largest account for about 10% of the sample.

These sequences were also reported in another study, on T cells in Graves' hyperthyroidism and ophthalmopathy.

Sequences were derived from peripheral blood mononuclear cells (PBMCs), sampled at new diagnosis, from a patient treated with antithyroid drugs. The receptor set was obtained from a woman in her twenties or thirties with Graves disease. Donor details come from another sample of the same person, matched by shared clones.

This clonotype was counted ten times or more. The CDR3 spells CASSSGGSWANVLTF. DNA for the CDR3: TGTGCCAGCAGCTCCGGCGGGAGCTGGGCCAACGTCCTGACTTTC. The V and J genes are TRBV7-2 and TRBJ2-6; 7 positions match TRBD2. Germline V gene sequence: CDR1 SGHTA, CDR2 FQGNSA. V shed 4 bases, J shed 5 bases, and the junction held 5 bases outside the gene matches. The CDR3 is 15 amino acids.

The chain joins TRBV20-1 to TRBJ2-1; TRBD2 agrees at 7 bases. This CDR3 is built from 14 residues. The germline V gene has CDR1 DFQATT and CDR2 SNEGSKA (reference sequence). With V trimmed by 7 bases and J by 4 bases, 10 bases remained unmatched. The CDR3 protein is CSGSRLAFYNEQFF. As DNA, the CDR3 is TGCAGTGGATCCCGACTAGCTTTTTACAATGAGCAGTTCTTC.

This clonotype appeared many times. The V gene is TRBV5-1, the J gene TRBJ1-5, with D unclear. The CDR3 length is 13 residues. Germline V gives CDR1 SGHRS, CDR2 YFSETQ. The germline V and J ends were trimmed by 0 bases and 6 bases, with 7 bases remaining between them. The CDR3 nucleotides are TGCGCCAGCAGCTTGGTTGTGGGTCAGCCCCAGCATTTT. Amino acids: CASSLVVGQPQHF.

This clonotype was counted ten times or more. This sequence joins TRBV28 and TRBJ2-7; 11 bases are a match to TRBD2. J gave up 0 bases and V 7 bases, and 5 bases lay outside the gene matches. CDR3 length: 15 residues. Germline CDR1 is MDHEN and CDR2 is SYDVKM. DNA of the CDR3: TGTGCCAGCAACCGACTAGCGGGAAGCTCCTACGAGCAGTACTTC. This translates into CASNRLAGSSYEQYF. Based on the CDR3 plus reference TRBV28 and TRBJ2-7, the full variable domain is DVKVTQSSRYLVKRTGEKVFLECVQDMDHENMFWYRQDPGLGLRLIYFSYDVKMKEKGDIPEGYSVSREKKERFSLILESASTNQTSMYLCASNRLAGSSYEQYFGPGTRLTVT.

This clonotype showed up many times. The rearrangement uses TRBV7-3 and TRBJ2-1, with D perhaps TRBD2 (5 bases). This CDR3 is built from 14 residues. Trimming removed 1 base at V and 4 bases at J, with 8 bases between. CDR1 and CDR2 (germline): SGHTA, FQGTGA. The CDR3 DNA reads TGTGCCAGCAGCTTAAATACGGGATACAATGAGCAGTTCTTC. It is translated as CASSLNTGYNEQFF.

This clonotype has ten or more counts. The chain employs TRBV20-1 and TRBJ1-2, with 10 bases fitting TRBD1. The CDR3 covers 13 residues. CDR1 and CDR2 from the germline V gene are DFQATT and SNEGSKA (reference sequence). After removal of 5 bases from V and 10 bases from J, the junction contained 10 bases not matched to a gene. The DNA for the CDR3 is TGCAGTGCTTGGACCGGACAGGGGGTGGACTACACCTTC. Translated, it gives CSAWTGQGVDYTF.

In its sample, this clonotype was seen many times. The chain has TRBV28 and TRBJ1-3; the D gene is possibly TRBD1 (6 bases). The germline V and J ends were trimmed by 2 bases and 0 bases, with 14 bases remaining between them. There are 17 residues in the CDR3. Germline CDR1 reads MDHEN; CDR2 reads SYDVKM. Written as DNA, the CDR3 is TGTGCCAGCAGTTTAATTGACAGGCCTATCTCTGGAAACACCATATATTTT. Amino acid sequence: CASSLIDRPISGNTIYF.

The chain uses TRBV7-2 and TRBJ2-1; D possibly matches TRBD1 or TRBD2 (6 bases each). Germline-derived CDR1 and CDR2 are SGHTA and FQGNSA. Trimming cost V 1 base and J 5 bases, with 18 bases left between them. There are 17 residues in the CDR3. The CDR3 DNA is TGTGCCAGCAGCTTAGTGCCCCGGGGGCTTATCAACAATGAGCAGTTCTTC. Translated, it gives CASSLVPRGLINNEQFF.

This clonotype came up many times. J is TRBJ2-6 and V is TRBV27; D is undetermined. The germline V gene encodes CDR1 MNHEY and CDR2 SMNVEV (reference sequence). V dropped 4 bases and J dropped 5 bases, with 3 bases sitting between them. This CDR3 is built from 12 residues. The CDR3 spells CASSSRANVLTF. DNA for the CDR3: TGTGCCAGCAGTTCCCGGGCCAACGTCCTGACTTTC.

This clonotype came up many times. The chain employs TRBV2 and TRBJ1-1, with D perhaps matching TRBD1 (5 bases). The length of the CDR3 is 14 residues. Trimming shortened V by 5 bases and J by 2 bases, and 12 bases separated the two germline ends. In germline, CDR1 is SNHLY, CDR2 FYNNEI. The CDR3 loop is CASSRDRGNTEAFF. The DNA of the CDR3 is TGTGCCAGCAGTCGGGACCGAGGAAACACTGAAGCTTTCTTT. The complete variable domain, with remaining parts taken from reference TRBV2 and TRBJ1-1, reads EPEVTQTPSHQVTQMGQEVILRCVPISNHLYFYWYRQILGQKVEFLVSFYNNEISEKSEIFDDQFSVERPDGSNFTLKIRSTKLEDSAMYFCASSRDRGNTEAFFGQGTRLTVV.

In its sample, this clonotype was seen many times. The rearrangement links TRBV19 to TRBJ1-1; D is unclear. CDR1 and CDR2 from the germline V gene are LNHDA and SQIVND (reference sequence). V was cut by 10 bases and J by 1 base, with 13 bases left in between. This CDR3 contains 13 residues. CDR3 sequence: CATSLAGNTEAFF. As DNA, the CDR3 is TGTGCCACCTCTTTGGCGGGGAACACTGAAGCTTTCTTT.

There are many counts of this clonotype. V usage is TRBV7-8 and J usage is TRBJ2-2; D gene unclear. Looked up from germline, CDR1 is SGHVS and CDR2 is FQNEAQ. Trimming took 5 bases from V and 6 from J, leaving 10 bases between them. There are 13 residues in the CDR3. CDR3 bases: TGTGCCAGCAGCCCCCTCCAGGCCGGGGAGCTGTTTTTT. It codes for CASSPLQAGELFF.

This clonotype was recorded a few times. V gene TRBV19 combines with J gene TRBJ1-5, with D uncertain. Germline CDR1 reads LNHDA; CDR2 reads SQIVND (reference sequence). The CDR3 runs 13 residues. V was pared by 3 bases and J by 4 bases, with 7 bases between. CDR3 amino acids: CASSIGQNQPQHF. The CDR3 coding sequence is TGTGCCAGTAGTATTGGTCAAAATCAGCCCCAGCATTTT.

This clonotype was seen repeatedly, ten times or more. V gene TRBV10-3 combines with J gene TRBJ1-1, with D possibly matching TRBD1 (5 bases). The ends were cut back, 2 bases at V and 4 bases at J, with 17 bases in the middle. The CDR3 loop spans 16 amino acids. Germline V gives CDR1 ENHRY, CDR2 SYGVKD. CDR3 sequence reads: CAISEGAGMGSTEAFF. For the CDR3, the DNA is TGTGCCATCAGTGAGGGGGCAGGGATGGGGAGCACTGAAGCTTTCTTT.

Remarks on this clonotype: At one end, the junction sequence differs from germline, possibly due to a read error. V usage is TRBV11-3 and J usage is TRBJ2-1, with D perhaps matching TRBD1 or TRBD2 (5 bases each). Per the germline V gene, CDR1 is SGHNT and CDR2 is YENEEA. The CDR3 extends over 14 amino acids. In DNA, the CDR3 is TGCGCCAGCAGCACAATGGGGGCCTACAATGAGCAGTTCTTC. It is translated as CASSTMGAYNEQFF.

The V call is TRBV3-1, the J call TRBJ2-2; 9 nucleotides align to TRBD2. Trimming removed 1 base from V and 3 bases from J; junction bases left unmatched: 0. This CDR3 region has 15 residues. CDR1 LGHDT and CDR2 YNNKEL come from the germline V gene (reference sequence). CDR3 sequence: CASSQVAGDTGELFF. CDR3 nucleotides: TGTGCCAGCAGCCAAGTAGCGGGAGACACCGGGGAGCTGTTTTTT.

The chain couples TRBV4-1 to TRBJ1-4, with a weak D call TRBD1 (6 bases). This CDR3 spans 17 amino acids. Trimming left V 1 base short and J 4 bases short, with 16 bases between. The germline V gene encodes CDR1 MGHRA and CDR2 YSYEKL. This CDR3 reads CASSQVARGRGNEKLFF. For the CDR3, the DNA is TGCGCCAGCAGCCAAGTCGCCAGGGGAAGAGGTAATGAAAAACTGTTTTTT.

This clonotype was recorded at least ten times. This sequence joins TRBV6-5 and TRBJ2-7; 8 bases align to TRBD2. Germline lookup yields CDR1 MNHEY and CDR2 SVGAGI. With 0 bases clipped from V and 0 bases from J, the junction kept 4 bases outside the gene matches. This CDR3 spans 16 amino acids. CDR3 bases: TGTGCCAGCAGTTACTCCGGACTAGCCTTCTCCTACGAGCAGTACTTC. Translation gives CASSYSGLAFSYEQYF.

This clonotype was picked up many times. This chain uses TRBV2 with TRBJ1-1; 7 nucleotides align to TRBD1. This CDR3 spans 15 amino acids. The V segment lost 5 bases and the J segment 6 bases; nucleotides outside the gene matches: 12. The germline V gene has CDR1 SNHLY and CDR2 FYNNEI. CDR3 protein: CASSIRQGGPSEAFF. In nucleotides, the CDR3 is TGTGCCAGCAGTATAAGACAGGGCGGACCGTCTGAAGCTTTCTTT.

The table lists this clonotype with many counts. The chain is built from TRBV30 and TRBJ1-5; tentatively, D is TRBD1 (5 bases). The germline gives CDR1 GTSNPN, CDR2 SVGIG (reference sequence). The CDR3 is 15 amino acids. Trimming left V 0 bases short and J 3 bases short, with 12 bases between. CDR3 sequence reads: CAWSVLAGPNQPQHF. CDR3 nucleotides: TGTGCCTGGAGTGTACTGGCAGGGCCCAATCAGCCCCAGCATTTT. Full variable domain (outside the CDR3, taken from reference TRBV30 and TRBJ1-5): SQTIHQWPATLVQPVGSPLSLECTVEGTSNPNLYWYRQAAGRGLQLLFYSVGIGQISSEVPQNLSASRPQDRQFILSSKKLLLSDSGFYLCAWSVLAGPNQPQHFGDGTRLSIL.

On this clonotype: A junction boundary mismatches the germline segment, possibly from a read error. The V gene is TRBV10-2, the J gene TRBJ2-1; TRBD1 matches at 11 bases. CDR3 size: 13 residues. Germline assignment: CDR1 WSHSY and CDR2 SAAADI. CDR3 region: CASSGDRGTPVYF. CDR3 in DNA: TGCGCCAGCAGTGGGGACAGGGGGACCCCCGTGTACTTC.

This clonotype was picked up many times. This sequence joins TRBV2 and TRBJ1-4, with 7 bases lining up with TRBD1. Germline CDR1 reads SNHLY; CDR2 reads FYNNEI. Trimming took 5 bases from V and 7 from J; bases not matched to a gene: 10. The CDR3 is 15 residues long. The CDR3, as DNA: TGTGCCAGCAGTCTAACGACAGGGTTGGTTGAAAAACTGTTTTTT. Protein product: CASSLTTGLVEKLFF. The full variable domain, its missing parts supplied by reference TRBV2 and TRBJ1-4, is EPEVTQTPSHQVTQMGQEVILRCVPISNHLYFYWYRQILGQKVEFLVSFYNNEISEKSEIFDDQFSVERPDGSNFTLKIRSTKLEDSAMYFCASSLTTGLVEKLFFGSGTQLSVL.

Concerning this clonotype: A read error is possible here, since a much larger clone lies one base away. The chain links TRBV3-1 to TRBJ1-4; the match to TRBD1 covers 8 bases. Germline V CDR1 and CDR2: LGHDT, YNNKEL (reference sequence). V trimming: 5 bases; J trimming: 11 bases; junction bases outside the gene matches: 7. The CDR3 consists of 13 residues. The CDR3 bases are TGTGCCAGCAGCATGCGACAGGGGTTCAAACTGTTTTTT. This translates into CASSMRQGFKLFF.

The J gene is TRBJ1-1, the V gene TRBV19, with no clear D. Trimming took off 6 bases at V and 3 bases at J, with 5 bases between the two ends. In germline, CDR1 is LNHDA, CDR2 SQIVND (reference sequence). This CDR3 region has 11 residues. The CDR3 DNA is TGTGCCAGTAGGACCTACACTGAAGCTTTCTTT. It codes for CASRTYTEAFF.

The J gene is TRBJ1-2, the V gene TRBV4-1; no clear D. Per germline, CDR1 MGHRA and CDR2 YSYEKL. The CDR3 runs to 13 residues. V gave up 4 bases and J gave up 7 bases, with 13 bases separating them. The CDR3 loop is CASSLYHSAGYTF. DNA for the CDR3: TGCGCCAGCAGCCTATATCACTCCGCTGGCTACACCTTC.

At least ten counts were recorded for this clonotype. J is TRBJ1-1 and V is TRBV5-8; no definite D call. V was pared by 2 bases and J by 0 bases, with 20 bases between. The CDR3 has 18 residues. The germline gives CDR1 SGHTS, CDR2 YDEGEE. The CDR3 nucleotides are TGTGCCAGCAGCTTTTCCGGTAAATCCGGGAGAATGAACACTGAAGCTTTCTTT. It encodes CASSFSGKSGRMNTEAFF. The whole variable domain, remainder taken from reference TRBV5-8 and TRBJ1-1, is EAGVTQSPTHLIKTRGQQATLRCSPISGHTSVYWYQQALGLGLQFLLWYDEGEERNRGNFPPRFSGRQFPNYSSELNVNALELEDSALYLCASSFSGKSGRMNTEAFFGQGTRLTVV.

The CDR3 nucleotides are TGTGCCAGCAGTTTACACACCGGGACACAGGGCAATCAGCCCCAGCATTTT. Residues: CASSLHTGTQGNQPQHF. This sequence joins TRBV12-3 or TRBV12-4 and TRBJ1-5; D perhaps matches TRBD1 (6 bases). V was trimmed by 2 bases and J by 2 bases, leaving 16 bases between them. The CDR3 consists of 17 residues.

This clonotype has at least ten counts. This chain connects TRBV6-1 to TRBJ1-1, with D maybe TRBD1 (5 bases). This CDR3 is built from 13 residues. Germline CDR1 MNHNS, CDR2 SASEGT. The V and J ends lost 6 bases and 0 bases respectively, with 8 bases between them. The CDR3 coding sequence is TGTGCCAGCAGGAGGGGATTGAACACTGAAGCTTTCTTT. Translated: CASRRGLNTEAFF.

This clonotype showed up many times. The J gene is TRBJ2-7, the V gene TRBV6-5; a weak D match, TRBD2 (6 bases). The CDR3 runs 16 residues. Trimming stripped 2 bases from V and 4 bases from J, with 18 bases between. The germline V gene has CDR1 MNHEY and CDR2 SVGAGI. The CDR3 bases are TGTGCCAGCAGTTACCTCCTGGGGACTCCCTTTTACGAGCAGTACTTC. Residues: CASSYLLGTPFYEQYF.